This TCR beta chain was recovered during a study of blood T cell repertoires in COVID-19. Those enrolled, adults aged 18 to 89 years, came from roughly 22 US areas. Clinical histories supplied by participants themselves formed the basis of cohort assignment. The V gene lost 2 bases and the J gene lost 7 bases, with 18 bases spanning the gap. Germline values: CDR1 SGHRS, CDR2 YFSETQ. The CDR3 consists of 15 residues. TCRdb's copy holds only in-frame clones and misses some; the assay was immunoSEQ multiplex PCR. The table lists around 300,000 clones, over 70% of them singletons. The clonotype comes from a man aged 30 to 39 who had recovered from COVID-19. The chain joins TRBV5-1 to TRBJ1-2; weak D call: TRBD1 (5 bases). The sequenced sample consisted of PBMCs or T cells enriched from blood (not recorded which). CDR3 residues: CASSLLGGRGGGYTF. In DNA, the CDR3 is TGCGCCAGCAGCTTATTGGGGGGACGTGGCGGTGGCTACACCTTC.